This T cell receptor (beta chain) was identified in a study of T cell responses to AZD1222 COVID-19 vaccine. Notes on the study in general: Only 6 or 7 people who got AZD1222 tested seropositive at baseline.

Generated by immunoSEQ multiplex PCR, the TCRdb table keeps only in-frame clones and is missing some. Among around 120,000 clones listed, more than 70% were seen once. Notes on this clone: Antigen: not known.

This CDR3 has 14 residues. Trimming pared 2 bases from V and 2 bases from J, leaving 10 bases between. Germline V CDR1 and CDR2: GTSNPN, SVGIG (reference sequence). Pooled in the analysis were second doses at about 4 or about 12 weeks. Sample: peripheral blood, taken 28 days after the second AZD1222 dose. This sequence originates from an adult who received the AZD1222 COVID-19 vaccine. This chain uses TRBV30 with TRBJ1-5; D remains unclear. CDR3 sequence: CAWSPGQGNQPQHF. CDR3 DNA: TGTGCCTGGAGTCCCGGGCAGGGCAATCAGCCCCAGCATTTT.